Following are 23 T cell receptor beta chains from one sample sequenced in a study of a mutant IDH1 vaccine in newly diagnosed glioma. Clones were read by immunoSEQ multiplex PCR, and TCRdb kept only the in-frame ones, dropping some. Of tens of thousands of clones in the sample, more than 85% were seen once. Time point described: baseline, week 1 (first vaccination visit). Documented treatment: pre-vaccination baseline after standard-of-care therapy. Specimen: PBMCs, collected from a glioma patient treated with radiotherapy, temozolomide or both. These receptors were collected from a woman in her thirties or forties with glioma.

The chain joins TRBV6-1 to TRBJ2-5; possibly TRBD1 or TRBD2 for D (5 bases each). In germline, CDR1 is MNHNS, CDR2 SASEGT. This CDR3 comprises 19 residues. Trimming stripped 4 bases from V and 2 bases from J, with 26 bases between. The CDR3 DNA reads as TGTGCCAGCAGTGCGGGCCAGGGTTTTGTACGGGAATTACAAGAGACCCAGTACTTC. This translates into CASSAGQGFVRELQETQYF.

This clone appeared once. The CDR3 region is CAWGDGANTEAFF. In DNA form, the CDR3 reads TGTGCCTGGGGGGACGGCGCGAACACTGAAGCTTTCTTT. This sequence joins TRBV30 and TRBJ1-1, with a possible D match to TRBD1 (5 bases). This CDR3 has 13 amino acids. Germline values: CDR1 GTSNPN, CDR2 SVGIG (reference sequence). The V end lost 5 bases, the J end lost 1 base, and 11 bases lay between the germline ends.

This chain joins TRBV19 and TRBJ1-5; possibly TRBD1 for D (5 bases). Germline V gene data show CDR1 as LNHDA and CDR2 as SQIVND (reference sequence). The CDR3 is 16 amino acids. Deletions cut 4 bases from V and 0 bases from J, with 13 bases between. CDR3 region: CASSTDRLPSNQPQHF. The CDR3 DNA reads as TGTGCCAGTAGTACCGACAGACTCCCTAGCAATCAGCCCCAGCATTTT.

The chain uses TRBV2 and TRBJ2-5; D may be TRBD2 (6 bases). This CDR3 contains 14 residues. Germline V CDR1 and CDR2: SNHLY, FYNNEI. The ends were cut back, 7 bases at V and 4 bases at J, with 16 bases in the middle. CDR3 sequence (DNA): TGTGCCAGCACACTAGCCTCCCAGGGAGAGACCCAGTACTTC. Translated: CASTLASQGETQYF. Full variable domain (outside the CDR3, taken from reference TRBV2 and TRBJ2-5): EPEVTQTPSHQVTQMGQEVILRCVPISNHLYFYWYRQILGQKVEFLVSFYNNEISEKSEIFDDQFSVERPDGSNFTLKIRSTKLEDSAMYFCASTLASQGETQYFGPGTRLLVL.

The rearrangement links TRBV6-6 to TRBJ1-1; D uncertain. The V end lost 2 bases, the J end lost 6 bases, and 10 bases lay between the germline ends. The CDR3 covers 13 residues. Germline CDR1 MNHNY, CDR2 SVGAGI (reference sequence). The CDR3 DNA reads as TGTGCCAGCAGTTACCCTAGGGAGTCTGAAGCTTTCTTT. This sequence encodes CASSYPRESEAFF.

The genes are TRBV6-5 and TRBJ1-1; a weak D match, TRBD1 (6 bases). The V end lost 0 bases, the J end lost 4 bases, and 6 bases lay between the germline ends. The germline CDR1 and CDR2 sequences are MNHEY and SVGAGI. CDR3 length: 13 residues. CDR3 in amino acids: CASSYSQGTEAFF. CDR3 sequence (DNA): TGTGCCAGCAGTTACTCACAGGGCACTGAAGCTTTCTTT.

J is TRBJ2-5 and V is TRBV6-5; 8 nucleotides line up with TRBD1. This CDR3 is built from 15 residues. Germline CDR1 and CDR2: MNHEY and SVGAGI. The junction had 11 bases not matched to a gene; V was cut back by 4 bases and J by 7 bases. CDR3 DNA sequence: TGTGCCAGCAGTTCCCCCGGACAGGGTAGCGGGACCCAGTACTTC. As protein: CASSSPGQGSGTQYF.

The rearrangement links TRBV7-9 to TRBJ1-5, with 7 bases matching TRBD1. J gave up 4 bases and V 1 base, and 10 bases lay outside the gene matches. CDR3 length: 17 amino acids. Germline CDR1 reads SEHNR; CDR2 reads FQNEAQ (reference sequence). CDR3 coding DNA: TGTGCCAGCAGCTTAGAGTTCGGGGGACAGACAAATCAGCCCCAGCATTTT. Translated: CASSLEFGGQTNQPQHF.

The chain is built from TRBV4-1 and TRBJ1-2, with TRBD1 matching over 7 bases. The CDR3 runs 15 residues. The V gene's germline CDR1 is MGHRA and CDR2 YSYEKL. Trimming at V came to 4 bases and at J to 4 bases, leaving 9 bases not matched to a gene. The CDR3 sequence is CASSRIGTDSYGYTF. CDR3 in DNA: TGCGCCAGCAGCCGAATAGGGACAGATTCCTATGGCTACACCTTC.

The chain's CDR3 is CASSSPDRTSYNEQFF. DNA of the CDR3: TGTGCCAGCAGCTCCCCGGACAGGACCTCCTACAATGAGCAGTTCTTC. The rearrangement links TRBV7-9 to TRBJ2-1; 7 bases line up with TRBD1. The CDR3 runs 16 residues. V dropped 4 bases and J dropped 0; count of bases not matched to a gene: 6. Per germline, CDR1 SEHNR and CDR2 FQNEAQ (reference sequence).

CDR3 bases: TGTGCCAGCAGGACATTTGCCTACAATGAGCAGTTCTTC. Translation gives CASRTFAYNEQFF. V and J are TRBV6-5 and TRBJ2-1; D not resolved. The V and J ends lost 6 bases and 2 bases respectively, with 8 bases between them. The germline gives CDR1 MNHEY, CDR2 SVGAGI. This CDR3 has 13 residues.

By proportion, this clone is medium-sized. The chain couples TRBV27 to TRBJ1-2; 9 nucleotides agree with TRBD1. The CDR3 runs 14 residues. Germline V gene lookup returns CDR1 MNHEY and CDR2 SMNVEV (reference sequence). V was clipped by 6 bases and J by 5 bases; unmatched bases: 7. CDR3 nucleotide sequence: TGTGCCAGCAGGGGGACAGGGTCGCGGTATGGCTACACCTTC. Protein product: CASRGTGSRYGYTF.

This chain joins TRBV6-1 and TRBJ2-7; the D gene is possibly TRBD2 (5 bases). The length of the CDR3 is 15 residues. The germline gives CDR1 MNHNS, CDR2 SASEGT. Trimming shortened V by 6 bases and J by 0 bases, and 15 bases separated the two germline ends. The CDR3 sequence: CASSLTVGSSYEQYF. In DNA form, the CDR3 reads TGTGCCAGCAGCCTGACTGTGGGGAGCTCCTACGAGCAGTACTTC.

The chain is built from TRBV30 and TRBJ1-4, with D maybe TRBD1 (6 bases). Germline CDR1 is GTSNPN and CDR2 is SVGIG (reference sequence). This CDR3 comprises 14 residues. Trimming stripped 4 bases from V and 7 bases from J, with 16 bases between. The CDR3 reads CAWTTRGSGEKLFF. CDR3 in DNA: TGTGCCTGGACCACCAGGGGATCGGGTGAAAAACTGTTTTTT.

CDR3 DNA sequence: TGTGCCATCAGCGACGGACAGGCCTACGAGCAGTACTTC. The encoded protein is CAISDGQAYEQYF. The rearrangement joins TRBV10-3 to TRBJ2-7; 7 nucleotides match TRBD1. The germline CDR1 and CDR2 sequences are ENHRY and SYGVKD. This CDR3 region has 13 residues. Trimming removed 6 bases from V and 2 bases from J; junction bases left unmatched: 4.

The chain employs TRBV30 and TRBJ1-4; TRBD1 might be the D (5 bases). The CDR3 spans 17 residues. From germline, CDR1 is GTSNPN and CDR2 SVGIG (reference sequence). V gave up 0 bases and J gave up 8 bases, with 22 bases separating them. The CDR3 sequence: CAWSVLMEGEDWEKLFF. CDR3 DNA: TGTGCCTGGAGTGTACTAATGGAAGGGGAGGACTGGGAAAAACTGTTTTTT.

The genes are TRBV5-1 and TRBJ1-1; 7 nucleotides agree with TRBD1. The junction had 3 bases not matched to a gene; V was cut back by 0 bases and J by 4 bases. The V gene's germline CDR1 is SGHRS and CDR2 YFSETQ. The CDR3 contains 14 residues. As DNA, the CDR3 is TGCGCCAGCAGCTTGGATAACAGGGGCACTGAAGCTTTCTTT. Translation: CASSLDNRGTEAFF.

This CDR3 reads CASSLALGTGGSPLHF. Written as DNA, the CDR3 is TGTGCCAGCAGCTTAGCCCTCGGGACAGGGGGATCACCCCTCCACTTT. The V call is TRBV7-8, the J call TRBJ1-6; TRBD1 matches at 11 bases. V lost 0 bases to trimming and J lost 10 bases; unmatched junction nucleotides: 5. The germline CDR1 and CDR2 sequences are SGHVS and FQNEAQ. The CDR3 loop spans 16 amino acids.

For the CDR3, the DNA is TGTGCCAGCTCCCCCGGCTGGCAGGGGGCGAGCTCTGGGGCCAACGTCCTGACTTTC. It yields the protein CASSPGWQGASSGANVLTF. J is TRBJ2-6 and V is TRBV18; 8 positions match TRBD1. This CDR3 has 19 amino acids. CDR1 KGHSH and CDR2 LQKENI come from the germline V gene. Trimming cost V 6 bases and J 0 bases; bases outside gene matches: 13.

This chain connects TRBV29-1 to TRBJ2-3; 13 bases align to TRBD2. This CDR3 is built from 15 residues. The germline CDR1 and CDR2 sequences are SQVTM and ANQGSEA. V lost 6 bases to trimming and J lost 3 bases; unmatched junction nucleotides: 6. CDR3 bases: TGCAGCGTCGGGACTAGCGGGACAGCTACAGATACGCAGTATTTT. Translation gives CSVGTSGTATDTQYF.

V gene TRBV27 combines with J gene TRBJ1-2; D remains ambiguous. Germline V gene sequence: CDR1 MNHEY, CDR2 SMNVEV (reference sequence). The V end lost 1 base, the J end lost 2 bases, and 17 bases lay between the germline ends. CDR3 length equals 17 residues. CDR3 in amino acids: CASSLLGINTPNYGYTF. CDR3 sequence (DNA): TGTGCCAGCAGTTTATTGGGGATAAATACGCCAAACTATGGCTACACCTTC.

This chain uses TRBV6-6 with TRBJ2-5; 7 bases are shared with TRBD2. The V gene end was trimmed by 6 bases and the J gene end by 1 base; junction bases not matched to a gene: 5. The germline V gene encodes CDR1 MNHNY and CDR2 SVGAGI (reference sequence). The CDR3 runs to 14 residues. CDR3 DNA sequence: TGTGCCAGCAGCGACTCGGGGGGCCAAGAGACCCAGTACTTC. Residues: CASSDSGGQETQYF.

As regards this clone: At one end the junction does not follow the germline gene, possibly because of a read error. The chain links TRBV29-1 to TRBJ1-1; unclear D gene. This CDR3 is 10 amino acids long. Germline V gene data show CDR1 as SQVTM and CDR2 as ANQGSEA. The CDR3 region has the DNA TGCAGCGTTGAAGTCCGACCGAGTGTCTTT. Its protein is CSVEVRPSVF.